This T cell receptor beta chain emerged from a study of graft-versus-host responses after intestinal transplantation. Study information: Isolated intestinal, liver-intestinal, or multivisceral transplants had been given to the recipients. Once they had received anti-thymocyte globulin induction, all recipients took tacrolimus and steroids for around 3 years. The study's findings and limits: The authors found GvH clones in recipient marrow, some appearing first in ileum or blood.

Remarks on this clone: Its antigen is unknown.

The assay was immunoSEQ multiplex PCR, and TCRdb's table has in-frame clones only and misses some. The sample has over 100,000 clones; around nine tenths are singletons. Germline assignment: CDR1 MDHEN and CDR2 SYDVKM. The CDR3 loop spans 14 amino acids. V was trimmed by 3 bases and J by 2 bases, leaving 10 bases between them. The chain uses TRBV28 and TRBJ1-2, with D hard to call. The TCR was taken from a human donor who was the organ donor for an intestinal transplant. The sequences come from unstimulated CD4+ T cells sorted from spleen or lymph node cells, collected before transplant. CDR3 DNA: TGTGCCAGCAGTTTTCAAGGCAGGAACTATGGCTACACCTTC. Amino acids: CASSFQGRNYGYTF.